Below, 15 T cell receptor beta chains from the same sample are listed, as sequenced in a study of T-cell reconstitution after alpha-beta-depleted transplantation in children. It was with unique molecular identifiers that the TCRbeta library was prepared. TCRdb processed the PCR reads anew with MiXCR; each CDR3 protein has one entry. In the table there are some 400,000 distinct CDR3 sequences, about a fifth of which are singletons. The sample was PBMCs from the stem cell graft donor, taken from the stem cell graft. The receptors here all came from a human donor who donated a stem cell graft to a child with acute myeloid leukemia.

The rearrangement joins TRBV7-2 to TRBJ2-5; possibly TRBD2 for D (6 bases). Per the germline V gene, CDR1 is SGHTA and CDR2 is FQGNSA. The CDR3 sequence is 14 residues long. The V gene lost 7 bases and the J gene lost 3 bases, with 15 bases spanning the gap. The CDR3 coding sequence is TGTGCCAGCAACGTTATGGGGGGAAAAGAGACCCAGTACTTC. Translation gives CASNVMGGKETQYF.

The rearrangement joins TRBV7-2 to TRBJ2-5; D gene uncertain. Germline CDR1 SGHTA, CDR2 FQGNSA. The CDR3 is made up of 14 amino acids. V was shortened by 5 bases and J by 2 bases, with 12 bases between the two germline ends. The CDR3 DNA is TGTGCCAGCAGCCCCAGCTTCAGACAAGAGACCCAGTACTTC. Translated, it gives CASSPSFRQETQYF. Full variable domain (missing parts from reference TRBV7-2 and TRBJ2-5): GAGVSQSPSNKVTEKGKDVELRCDPISGHTALYWYRQSLGQGLEFLIYFQGNSAPDKSGLPSDRFSAERTGGSVSTLTIQRTQQEDSAVYLCASSPSFRQETQYFGPGTRLLVL.

In this sample, this clonotype turned up many times. V and J are TRBV6-1 and TRBJ1-1; D might be TRBD1 (6 bases). The V gene's germline CDR1 is MNHNS and CDR2 SASEGT. There are 14 residues in the CDR3. The CDR3 is CGTVVDSTNTEAFF. The CDR3 DNA follows: TGTGGGACAGTCGTGGACAGCACAAACACTGAAGCTTTCTTT.

This clonotype was seen only a few times. The rearrangement links TRBV29-1 to TRBJ2-4, with 8 bases fitting TRBD2. Trimming at V came to 4 bases and at J to 8 bases, leaving 16 bases not matched to a gene. Germline V gives CDR1 SQVTM, CDR2 ANQGSEA. This CDR3 comprises 16 residues. The CDR3 is CSVVVAGIGRGYIQYF. CDR3 nucleotide sequence: TGCAGCGTTGTAGTGGCAGGGATCGGGAGGGGGTACATTCAGTACTTC.

V is TRBV9 and J is TRBJ2-1; 7 positions agree with TRBD2. Trimming cost V 3 bases and J 7 bases; bases outside gene matches: 25. CDR3 size: 20 residues. Germline CDR1 and CDR2: SGDLS and YYNGEE. The chain's CDR3 is CASSEGLTIGFGGSRNEQFF. The CDR3 DNA is TGTGCCAGCAGCGAAGGGCTAACTATCGGCTTCGGCGGGAGTAGAAATGAGCAGTTCTTC. Drawing the rest from reference TRBV9 and TRBJ2-1, the complete variable domain is DSGVTQTPKHLITATGQRVTLRCSPRSGDLSVYWYQQSLDQGLQFLIQYYNGEERAKGNILERFSAQQFPDLHSELNLSSLELGDSALYFCASSEGLTIGFGGSRNEQFFGPGTRLTVL.

This chain links TRBV28 with TRBJ2-2; the D gene is possibly TRBD2 (6 bases). V was shortened by 6 bases and J by 7 bases, with 18 bases between the two germline ends. This CDR3 is built from 15 residues. Germline loops: CDR1 MDHEN, CDR2 SYDVKM. The CDR3 loop reads CASSFGSSLVGELFF. In nucleotides, the CDR3 is TGTGCCAGCAGCTTCGGGAGTTCATTGGTCGGGGAGCTGTTTTTT.

The V and J genes are TRBV5-1 and TRBJ2-3; 12 nucleotides align to TRBD2. In germline, CDR1 is SGHRS, CDR2 YFSETQ. The J segment lost 7 bases and the V segment lost 5 bases, leaving 11 bases of the junction unmatched. The CDR3 runs 16 residues. In DNA, the CDR3 is TGCGCCAGCAGACAACCGGGACTAGCGGGTTCGAATACGCAGTATTTT. It yields the protein CASRQPGLAGSNTQYF.

A few counts support this clonotype. V and J are TRBV5-1 and TRBJ2-7; 10 bases match TRBD1. The CDR3 is 15 amino acids. Per germline, CDR1 SGHRS and CDR2 YFSETQ. V shed 4 bases, J shed 5 bases, and the junction held 9 bases outside the gene matches. In DNA, the CDR3 is TGCGCCAGCAGCCGAAGGACAGGGGGTTACCACGAGCAGTACTTC. Translation: CASSRRTGGYHEQYF.

This clonotype was counted only a few times. This chain links TRBV7-8 with TRBJ2-7; 7 bases line up with TRBD2. The CDR3 contains 15 residues. Germline V gives CDR1 SGHVS, CDR2 FQNEAQ. V lost 1 base, J lost 5 bases, and 8 bases stayed unmatched. The CDR3 nucleotides read TGTGCCAGCAGCTTAGGTTTGGGGGGGAGCGACGAGCAGTACTTC. Translating gives CASSLGLGGSDEQYF. Full variable domain (rest looked up from reference TRBV7-8 and TRBJ2-7): GAGVSQSPRYKVAKRGQDVALRCDPISGHVSLFWYQQALGQGPEFLTYFQNEAQLDKSGLPSDRFFAERPEGSVSTLKIQRTQQEDSAVYLCASSLGLGGSDEQYFGPGTRLTVT.

This clonotype was picked up a small number of times. V usage is TRBV12-3 or TRBV12-4 and J usage is TRBJ2-1, with 8 bases identical to TRBD2. The CDR3 covers 16 residues. With V trimmed by 6 bases and J by 6 bases, 13 bases remained unmatched. The CDR3 protein is CASSFRGGGSSNEQFF. CDR3 sequence (DNA): TGTGCCAGCAGCTTTCGGGGGGGCGGGAGTAGCAATGAGCAGTTCTTC.

This clonotype was detected only a few times. The chain couples TRBV4-2 to TRBJ2-7; 8 positions agree with TRBD1. Unmatched junction bases numbered 4, after V lost 0 bases and J lost 0 bases. Germline V gene data show CDR1 as LGHNA and CDR2 as YNFKEQ. This CDR3 spans 16 amino acids. The chain's CDR3 is CASSQEGQESSYEQYF. The CDR3, as DNA: TGTGCCAGCAGCCAAGAGGGACAGGAGAGCTCCTACGAGCAGTACTTC.

This chain links TRBV27 with TRBJ1-2, with 12 positions matching TRBD1. The germline V gene has CDR1 MNHEY and CDR2 SMNVEV (reference sequence). This CDR3 has 16 amino acids. V gave up 3 bases and J gave up 4 bases; unmatched junction bases: 6. CDR3 DNA sequence: TGTGCCAGCAGTTTCTCCGGGACAGGGGGCGTCTATGGCTACACCTTC. Translated, it gives CASSFSGTGGVYGYTF.

The J gene is TRBJ1-1, the V gene TRBV2; tentative D call: TRBD1 (5 bases). The CDR3 has 14 residues. Germline V lookup: CDR1 SNHLY, CDR2 FYNNEI. V was shortened by 6 bases and J by 4 bases, with 15 bases between the two germline ends. CDR3 residues: CASRGKTRGTEAFF. DNA for the CDR3: TGTGCCAGCAGGGGGAAGACAAGGGGCACTGAAGCTTTCTTT.

This clonotype was found many times. J is TRBJ2-1 and V is TRBV7-3, with TRBD2 matching over 13 bases. There are 18 residues in the CDR3. After removal of 5 bases from V and 8 bases from J, the junction contained 15 bases not matched to a gene. Germline lookup yields CDR1 SGHTA and CDR2 FQGTGA. In nucleotides, the CDR3 is TGTGCCAGCAGCATCACGAAAGAAGGACTAGCGGGAGTATATGAGCAGTTCTTC. It translates to CASSITKEGLAGVYEQFF.

This sequence joins TRBV4-1 and TRBJ1-1, with TRBD1 as a possible D gene (5 bases). This CDR3 comprises 14 residues. Per the germline V gene, CDR1 is MGHRA and CDR2 is YSYEKL. Trimming left V 5 bases short and J 4 bases short, with 14 bases between. The CDR3 sequence: CASSYQGGGTEAFF. CDR3 in DNA: TGCGCCAGCAGCTATCAGGGTGGCGGCACTGAAGCTTTCTTT.